Below, 29 T cell receptor beta chains from the same sample are listed, as sequenced in a study of radiotherapy plus CTLA-4 blockade in lung cancer. Libraries were prepared by immunoSEQ multiplex PCR; TCRdb keeps only in-frame clonotypes and omits some of them. The table shows 40,000 to 50,000 clones, with around four fifths occurring only once. Specimen: peripheral blood, collected from a patient treated with radiotherapy plus ipilimumab. These receptors all stem from a human donor with non-small cell lung cancer who had stable disease on radiotherapy plus ipilimumab.

This chain uses TRBV2 with TRBJ2-7; a possible D gene is TRBD2 (7 bases). Trimming shortened V by 6 bases and J by 2 bases, and 23 bases separated the two germline ends. The CDR3 is 17 residues long. CDR1 and CDR2 (germline): SNHLY, FYNNEI. Here the CDR3 reads CASSPFRAAGQTYEQYF. For the CDR3, the DNA is TGTGCCAGCAGCCCTTTTAGGGCAGCGGGACAAACCTACGAGCAGTACTTC.

The rearrangement uses TRBV7-3 and TRBJ2-1, with 12 bases lining up with TRBD1. Germline CDR1 SGHTA, CDR2 FQGTGA. CDR3 length: 16 amino acids. The J segment lost 2 bases and the V segment lost 5 bases, leaving 4 bases of the junction unmatched. CDR3 sequence (DNA): TGTGCCAGCAGCCCAGGGACAGGGGGCCCCTACAATGAGCAGTTCTTC. It translates to CASSPGTGGPYNEQFF.

This clone was picked up one time. This chain joins TRBV5-6 and TRBJ2-2; TRBD2 agrees at 10 bases. CDR3 size: 15 residues. J lost 6 bases, V lost 1 base, and 3 bases had no gene match. From germline, CDR1 is SGHDT and CDR2 YYEEEE. The CDR3 here is CASSLLGLASGELFF. Here the CDR3 DNA reads TGTGCCAGCAGCTTGTTGGGACTAGCGTCCGGGGAGCTGTTTTTT.

This rearrangement joins TRBV2 to TRBJ2-1, with 9 bases lining up with TRBD1. CDR3 length: 13 amino acids. The junction had 5 bases not matched to a gene; V was cut back by 6 bases and J by 8 bases. Germline assignment: CDR1 SNHLY and CDR2 FYNNEI. CDR3 coding DNA: TGTGCCAGCAGGTGGACAGGGGTGTATGAGCAGTTCTTC. This translates into CASRWTGVYEQFF.

This clone was found once. This sequence joins TRBV14 and TRBJ1-1; no clear D gene. CDR1 and CDR2 (germline): SGHDN, FVKESK. With 0 bases removed from V and 11 bases from J, the gap between germline ends came to 13 bases. The CDR3 runs 13 residues. The CDR3: CASSQDSGVAAFF. The CDR3 coding sequence is TGTGCCAGCAGCCAAGATAGCGGGGTCGCCGCTTTCTTT.

The rearrangement links TRBV11-2 to TRBJ2-5; D is unresolved. Trimming removed 2 bases at V and 5 bases at J, with 6 bases between. Looked up from germline, CDR1 is SGHAT and CDR2 is FQNNGV. This CDR3 contains 12 residues. Here the CDR3 reads CASSLNWETQYF. The CDR3 DNA reads TGTGCCAGCAGCTTAAACTGGGAGACCCAGTACTTC.

The V and J genes are TRBV28 and TRBJ2-7, with unresolved D. Per the germline V gene, CDR1 is MDHEN and CDR2 is SYDVKM. Trimming cost V 1 base and J 7 bases, with 8 bases left between them. There are 12 residues in the CDR3. CDR3 sequence reads: CASSLLVREQYF. The CDR3 DNA reads TGTGCCAGCAGTTTATTAGTTCGTGAGCAGTACTTC.

The genes are TRBV5-1 and TRBJ2-3; 8 positions match TRBD2. Germline values: CDR1 SGHRS, CDR2 YFSETQ. CDR3 length equals 15 residues. Germline trimming cut 2 bases from V and 0 bases from J; bases unmatched to any gene: 2. CDR3 DNA sequence: TGCGCCAGCAGCTTAGCGGGAGTTAGCACAGATACGCAGTATTTT. Amino acid sequence: CASSLAGVSTDTQYF.

The rearrangement uses TRBV4-3 and TRBJ2-5, with 13 bases that match TRBD2. CDR1 is LGHNA, CDR2 YSLEER, per germline. The CDR3 sequence is 16 residues long. Unmatched junction bases numbered 7, after V lost 4 bases and J lost 5 bases. As DNA, the CDR3 is TGCGCCAGCAGCCTACGGACTAGCGGGAGTATGGAGACCCAGTACTTC. Translation: CASSLRTSGSMETQYF.

The CDR3 is CASSPSTTLAAQETQYF. The CDR3 DNA is TGTGCCAGCAGCCCCTCGACGACCCTAGCGGCCCAAGAGACCCAGTACTTC. The chain carries TRBV9 and TRBJ2-5; 7 positions match TRBD2. Trimming removed 4 bases from V and 1 base from J; junction bases left unmatched: 13. CDR1 and CDR2 (germline): SGDLS, YYNGEE. The CDR3 loop spans 17 amino acids.

This chain connects TRBV2 to TRBJ2-3, with 13 bases that match TRBD2. J was trimmed by 1 base and V by 6 bases; bases with no gene match: 7. CDR3 length: 17 amino acids. The germline V gene encodes CDR1 SNHLY and CDR2 FYNNEI. The CDR3 spells CASRDGTSGIGTDTQYF. In DNA form, the CDR3 reads TGTGCCAGCAGGGATGGGACTAGCGGGATCGGCACAGATACGCAGTATTTT.

The genes are TRBV19 and TRBJ2-1; TRBD1 matches at 12 bases. J gave up 8 bases and V 4 bases, and 12 bases lay outside the gene matches. Germline CDR1 reads LNHDA; CDR2 reads SQIVND (reference sequence). The length of the CDR3 is 17 residues. CDR3 bases: TGTGCCAGTAGTACAACGTCGGGGACAGGGGGCTTCGATGAGCAGTTCTTC. Amino acids: CASSTTSGTGGFDEQFF.

This clone was seen a single time. This rearrangement joins TRBV28 to TRBJ2-1, with 11 bases identical to TRBD2. V dropped 7 bases and J dropped 1; count of bases not matched to a gene: 6. The CDR3 spans 16 residues. CDR1 and CDR2 from the germline V gene are MDHEN and SYDVKM. CDR3 protein: CASTPRTSGSYNEQFF. CDR3 nucleotides: TGTGCCAGCACCCCGAGGACTAGCGGGTCCTACAATGAGCAGTTCTTC.

This clone has just one count. The rearrangement joins TRBV11-2 to TRBJ1-1; D is unclear. Trimming took 2 bases from V and 3 from J, leaving 10 bases between them. The CDR3 spans 14 residues. CDR1 and CDR2 from the germline V gene are SGHAT and FQNNGV. CDR3 in DNA: TGTGCCAGCAGCTTAACGGGGAGGTACACTGAAGCTTTCTTT. This translates into CASSLTGRYTEAFF.

The chain recombines TRBV6-1 with TRBJ2-7; TRBD1 aligns across 9 bases. The V and J ends lost 1 base and 2 bases, in that order; junction bases with no gene match: 0. Germline-derived CDR1 and CDR2 are MNHNS and SASEGT. The CDR3 loop spans 14 amino acids. CDR3 region: CASSEGQGAYEQYF. CDR3 in DNA: TGTGCCAGCAGTGAAGGACAGGGGGCCTACGAGCAGTACTTC.

The chain carries TRBV30 and TRBJ1-5; the match to TRBD1 covers 10 bases. With 0 bases clipped from V and 6 bases from J, the junction kept 5 bases outside the gene matches. The CDR3 is 15 amino acids. The germline gives CDR1 GTSNPN, CDR2 SVGIG (reference sequence). CDR3 residues: CAWSVGQGVPQPQHF. CDR3 DNA sequence: TGTGCCTGGAGTGTAGGACAGGGGGTACCTCAGCCCCAGCATTTT. Based on the CDR3 plus reference TRBV30 and TRBJ1-5, the full variable domain is SQTIHQWPATLVQPVGSPLSLECTVEGTSNPNLYWYRQAAGRGLQLLFYSVGIGQISSEVPQNLSASRPQDRQFILSSKKLLLSDSGFYLCAWSVGQGVPQPQHFGDGTRLSIL.

This chain links TRBV7-2 with TRBJ1-1, with D hard to call. Per the germline V gene, CDR1 is SGHTA and CDR2 is FQGNSA. The ends were cut back, 1 base at V and 7 bases at J, with 7 bases in the middle. The CDR3 is 12 amino acids. CDR3 region: CASSLDLHEAFF. DNA of the CDR3: TGTGCCAGCAGCTTAGATTTACATGAAGCTTTCTTT.

J is TRBJ1-4 and V is TRBV23-1; 8 bases map to TRBD1. TRBV23-1 counts as an open reading frame of uncertain function. CDR3 length: 15 amino acids. Germline trimming cut 2 bases from V and 8 bases from J; bases unmatched to any gene: 7. CDR3 nucleotides: TGCGCCAGCAGTCAAATGGACAGGGAGGGCGAAAAACTGTTTTTT. It encodes CASSQMDREGEKLFF.

Remarks on this clone: Other DNA sequences from this sample encode an identical CDR3 as well. The CDR3 loop reads CASSYGERNEQYF. The CDR3 DNA sequence: TGTGCCAGCAGTTACGGGGAGAGAAACGAGCAGTACTTC. V gene TRBV6-5 combines with J gene TRBJ2-7, with D possibly being TRBD2 (5 bases). This CDR3 spans 13 amino acids. Germline loops: CDR1 MNHEY, CDR2 SVGAGI. Trimming pared 2 bases from V and 5 bases from J, leaving 10 bases between.

The gene calls are TRBV21-1 and TRBJ2-2; the table's D call TRBD2 went unverified against the DNA. TRBV21-1 is reported as a pseudogene. The CDR3 length is 13 residues. CDR3 bases: TGTGCCAGCAGCAAAGTCGGTTCCGGGGAGCTGTTTTTT. Protein: CASSKVGSGELFF.

The chain uses TRBV6-1 and TRBJ2-3, with 7 bases matching TRBD1. Trimming took 8 bases from V and 6 from J; bases not matched to a gene: 8. Germline lookup yields CDR1 MNHNS and CDR2 SASEGT. CDR3 length equals 13 residues. CDR3 protein: CASGLTGRDTQYF. For the CDR3, the DNA is TGTGCCAGCGGTCTGACAGGGCGGGATACGCAGTATTTT.

The chain couples TRBV9 to TRBJ2-7; 7 nucleotides align to TRBD1. Germline trimming cut 0 bases from V and 6 bases from J; bases unmatched to any gene: 12. Germline V CDR1 and CDR2: SGDLS, YYNGEE. CDR3 length equals 16 residues. CDR3 bases: TGTGCCAGCAGCGTAGATATAACAGGGGTTTCGAGCGAGCAGTACTTC. It yields the protein CASSVDITGVSSEQYF.

This chain joins TRBV7-2 and TRBJ2-3, with 7 nucleotides matching TRBD1. There are 16 residues in the CDR3. CDR1 SGHTA and CDR2 FQGNSA come from the germline V gene. V shed 1 base, J shed 0 bases, and the junction held 4 bases outside the gene matches. The DNA of the CDR3 is TGTGCCAGCAGCTTAGAGGGACAGCCTAGCACAGATACGCAGTATTTT. Translated, it gives CASSLEGQPSTDTQYF.

The chain couples TRBV5-4 to TRBJ2-1, with 8 bases that match TRBD2. CDR1 is SGHNT and CDR2 is YYREEE in the germline V gene (reference sequence). The V segment lost 1 base and the J segment 1 base; nucleotides outside the gene matches: 1. This CDR3 comprises 15 residues. As DNA, the CDR3 is TGTGCCAGCAGCTTGACTAGCGGATCCTACAATGAGCAGTTCTTC. Its translation: CASSLTSGSYNEQFF.

The V gene is TRBV23-1, the J gene TRBJ1-1; D gene unclear. TRBV23-1 is identified as an open reading frame with a role that is uncertain. This CDR3 has 15 amino acids. Trimming pared 2 bases from V and 4 bases from J, leaving 14 bases between. The CDR3 DNA is TGCGCCAGCAGTCAAAAGCCCGCGAGCTGCACTGAAGCTTTCTTT. Amino acid sequence: CASSQKPASCTEAFF.

The sample holds a few counts of this clone. This chain uses TRBV6-6 with TRBJ1-5; D is perhaps TRBD1 (6 bases). CDR1 and CDR2 (germline): MNHNY, SVGAGI (reference sequence). V shed 2 bases and J shed 6 bases, with 14 bases lying between them. This CDR3 comprises 15 residues. The CDR3 DNA reads as TGTGCCAGCAGTTACATAGGGGGGGAAGGTCAGCCCCAGCATTTT. Amino acids: CASSYIGGEGQPQHF.

The V and J genes are TRBV21-1 and TRBJ2-5; the table's D call, TRBD2, was not checked against the DNA. TRBV21-1 is labeled a pseudogene. This CDR3 is 16 amino acids long. CDR3: CASSRLLAGGRETQYF. DNA of the CDR3: TGTGCCAGCAGCAGGTTACTAGCGGGAGGACGGGAGACCCAGTACTTC.

In this sample, this clone turned up once. This chain links TRBV7-2 with TRBJ2-3; the match to TRBD2 covers 11 bases. V shed 5 bases and J 4 bases; nucleotides not matched to a gene: 8. Germline V gives CDR1 SGHTA, CDR2 FQGNSA. The length of the CDR3 is 16 residues. In DNA, the CDR3 is TGTGCCAGCAGCCCAGGACTAGCGGGCGAAGCAGATACGCAGTATTTT. Protein product: CASSPGLAGEADTQYF.

The chain combines TRBV27 with TRBJ1-2; no clear D. This CDR3 has 12 residues. V lost 8 bases, J lost 2 bases, and 9 bases lay in between. The germline CDR1 and CDR2 sequences are MNHEY and SMNVEV (reference sequence). The CDR3 bases are TGTGCCAGCGGCGGGCCGAACTATGGCTACACCTTC. Residues: CASGGPNYGYTF.